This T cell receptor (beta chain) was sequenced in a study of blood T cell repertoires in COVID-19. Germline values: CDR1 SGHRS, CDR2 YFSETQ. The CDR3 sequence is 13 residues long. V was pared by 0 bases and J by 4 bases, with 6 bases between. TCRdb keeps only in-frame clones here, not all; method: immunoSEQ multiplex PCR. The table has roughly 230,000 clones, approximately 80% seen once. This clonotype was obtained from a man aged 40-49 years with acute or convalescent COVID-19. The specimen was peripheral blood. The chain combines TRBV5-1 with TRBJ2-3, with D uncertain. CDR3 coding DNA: TGCGCCAGCAGCTTGGAGGCGGCAGATACGCAGTATTTT. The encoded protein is CASSLEAADTQYF.